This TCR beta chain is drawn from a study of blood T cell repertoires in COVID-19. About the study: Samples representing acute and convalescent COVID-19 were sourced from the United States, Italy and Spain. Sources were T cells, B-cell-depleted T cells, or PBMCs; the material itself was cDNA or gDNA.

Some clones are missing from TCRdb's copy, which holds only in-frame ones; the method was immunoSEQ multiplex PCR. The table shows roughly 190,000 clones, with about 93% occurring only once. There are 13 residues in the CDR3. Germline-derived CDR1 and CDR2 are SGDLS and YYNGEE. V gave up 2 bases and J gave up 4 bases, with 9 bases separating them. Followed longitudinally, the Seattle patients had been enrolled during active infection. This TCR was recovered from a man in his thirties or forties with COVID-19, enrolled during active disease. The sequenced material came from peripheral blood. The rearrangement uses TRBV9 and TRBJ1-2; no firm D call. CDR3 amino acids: CASSVSQSYGYTF. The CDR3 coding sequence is TGTGCCAGCAGCGTCAGTCAGTCCTATGGCTACACCTTC.